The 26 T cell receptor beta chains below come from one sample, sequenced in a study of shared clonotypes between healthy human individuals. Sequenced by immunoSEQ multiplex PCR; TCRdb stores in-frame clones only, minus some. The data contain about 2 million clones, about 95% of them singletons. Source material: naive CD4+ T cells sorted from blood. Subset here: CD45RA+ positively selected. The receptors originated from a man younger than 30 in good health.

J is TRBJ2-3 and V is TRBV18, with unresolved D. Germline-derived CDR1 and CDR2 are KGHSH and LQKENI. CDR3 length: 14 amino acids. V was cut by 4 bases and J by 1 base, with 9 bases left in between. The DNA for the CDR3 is TGTGCCAGCTCACGAGTTAGTGGCACAGATACGCAGTATTTT. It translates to CASSRVSGTDTQYF. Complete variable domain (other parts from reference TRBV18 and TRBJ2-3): NAGVMQNPRHLVRRRGQEARLRCSPMKGHSHVYWYRQLPEEGLKFMVYLQKENIIDESGMPKERFSAEFPKEGPSILRIQQVVRGDSAAYFCASSRVSGTDTQYFGPGTRLTVL.

The DNA for the CDR3 is TGCGCCAGCAGCACCGGACAGGGAAAGAACACTGAAGCTTTCTTT. Translated, it gives CASSTGQGKNTEAFF. This chain uses TRBV5-1 with TRBJ1-1; TRBD1 matches 8 bases. The CDR3 runs 15 residues. The germline gives CDR1 SGHRS, CDR2 YFSETQ. The V gene end was trimmed by 4 bases and the J gene end by 1 base; junction bases not matched to a gene: 6.

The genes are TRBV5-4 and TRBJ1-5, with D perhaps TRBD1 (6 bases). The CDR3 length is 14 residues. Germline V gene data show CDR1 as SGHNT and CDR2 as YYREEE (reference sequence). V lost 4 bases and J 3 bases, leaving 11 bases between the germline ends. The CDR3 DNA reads TGTGCCAGCAGCCTTACAGGGTCCAATCAGCCCCAGCATTTT. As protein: CASSLTGSNQPQHF.

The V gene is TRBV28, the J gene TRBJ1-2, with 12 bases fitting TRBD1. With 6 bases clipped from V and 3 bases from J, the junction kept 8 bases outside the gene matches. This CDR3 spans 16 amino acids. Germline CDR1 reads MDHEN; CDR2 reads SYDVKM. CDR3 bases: TGTGCCAGCAGAGCGACCGGGACAGGGGGCTACTATGGCTACACCTTC. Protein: CASRATGTGGYYGYTF.

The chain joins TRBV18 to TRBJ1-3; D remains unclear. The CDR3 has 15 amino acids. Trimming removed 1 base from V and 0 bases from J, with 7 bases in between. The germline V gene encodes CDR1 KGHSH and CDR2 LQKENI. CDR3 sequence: CASSPQDLSGNTIYF. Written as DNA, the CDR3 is TGTGCCAGCTCACCACAGGATCTCTCTGGAAACACCATATATTTT.

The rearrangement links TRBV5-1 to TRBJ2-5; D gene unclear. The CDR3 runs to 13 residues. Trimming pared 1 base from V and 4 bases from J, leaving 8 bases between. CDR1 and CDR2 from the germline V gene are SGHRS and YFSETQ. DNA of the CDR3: TGCGCCAGCAGCTTGACCATGGGAGAGACCCAGTACTTC. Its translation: CASSLTMGETQYF.

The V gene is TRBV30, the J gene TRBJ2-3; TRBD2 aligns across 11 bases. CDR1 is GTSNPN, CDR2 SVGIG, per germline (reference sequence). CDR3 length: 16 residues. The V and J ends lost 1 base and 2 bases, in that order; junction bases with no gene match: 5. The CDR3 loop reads CAWSGGTSGFTDTQYF. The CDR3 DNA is TGTGCCTGGAGTGGGGGGACTAGCGGATTCACAGATACGCAGTATTTT.

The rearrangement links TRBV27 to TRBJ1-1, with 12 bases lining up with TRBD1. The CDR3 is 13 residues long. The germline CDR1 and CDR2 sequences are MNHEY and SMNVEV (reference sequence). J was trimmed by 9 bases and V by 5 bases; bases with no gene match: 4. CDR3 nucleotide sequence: TGTGCCAGCAGTCCCGGGACAGGGGGCAAAGCTTTCTTT. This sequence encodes CASSPGTGGKAFF.

The CDR3 region has the DNA TGTGCCAGCAGCTTAGGAAGTGAGCAGTTCTTC. It encodes CASSLGSEQFF. The rearrangement uses TRBV7-2 and TRBJ2-1; no firm D call. Germline values: CDR1 SGHTA, CDR2 FQGNSA. The V and J ends lost 1 base and 9 bases respectively, with 4 bases between them. The CDR3 loop spans 11 amino acids.

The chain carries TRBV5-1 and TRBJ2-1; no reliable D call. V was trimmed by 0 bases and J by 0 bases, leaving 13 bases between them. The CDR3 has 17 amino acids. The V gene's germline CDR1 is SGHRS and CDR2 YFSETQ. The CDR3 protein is CASSLVEGRSSYNEQFF. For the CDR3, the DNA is TGCGCCAGCAGCTTGGTTGAAGGTCGAAGCTCCTACAATGAGCAGTTCTTC.

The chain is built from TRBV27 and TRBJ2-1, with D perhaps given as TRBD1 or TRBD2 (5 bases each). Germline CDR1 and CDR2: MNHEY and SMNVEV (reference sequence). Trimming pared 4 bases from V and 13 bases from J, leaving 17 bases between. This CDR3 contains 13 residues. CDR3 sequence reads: CASSSAPTGAQFF. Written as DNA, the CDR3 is TGTGCCAGCAGTTCCGCCCCGACCGGGGCACAGTTCTTC.

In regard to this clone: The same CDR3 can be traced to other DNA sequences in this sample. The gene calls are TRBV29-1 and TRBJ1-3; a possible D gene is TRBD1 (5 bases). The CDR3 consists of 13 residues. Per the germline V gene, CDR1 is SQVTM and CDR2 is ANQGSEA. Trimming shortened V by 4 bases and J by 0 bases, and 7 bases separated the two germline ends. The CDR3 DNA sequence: TGCAGCGTTGGGGGGTCCTCTGGAAACACCATATATTTT. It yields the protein CSVGGSSGNTIYF.

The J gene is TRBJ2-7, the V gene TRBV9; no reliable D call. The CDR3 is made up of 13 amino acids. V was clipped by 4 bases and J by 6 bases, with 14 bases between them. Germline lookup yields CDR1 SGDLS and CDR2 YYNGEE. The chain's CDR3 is CASSPLPVSEQYF. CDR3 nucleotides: TGTGCCAGCAGCCCTTTACCGGTCTCCGAGCAGTACTTC. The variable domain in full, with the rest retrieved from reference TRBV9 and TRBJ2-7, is DSGVTQTPKHLITATGQRVTLRCSPRSGDLSVYWYQQSLDQGLQFLIQYYNGEERAKGNILERFSAQQFPDLHSELNLSSLELGDSALYFCASSPLPVSEQYFGPGTRLTVT.

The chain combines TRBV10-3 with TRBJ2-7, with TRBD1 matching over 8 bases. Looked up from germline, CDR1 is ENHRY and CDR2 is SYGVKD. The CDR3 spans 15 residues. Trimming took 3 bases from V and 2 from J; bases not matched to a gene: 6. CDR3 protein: CAISEHPGQAYEQYF. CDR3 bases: TGTGCCATCAGTGAACACCCGGGACAGGCCTACGAGCAGTACTTC.

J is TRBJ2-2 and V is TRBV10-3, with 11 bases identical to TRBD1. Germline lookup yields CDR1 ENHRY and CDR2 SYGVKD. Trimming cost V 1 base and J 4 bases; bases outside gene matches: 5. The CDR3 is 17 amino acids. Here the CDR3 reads CAISEFAGTGGTGELFF. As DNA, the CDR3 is TGTGCCATCAGTGAGTTCGCAGGGACAGGGGGCACCGGGGAGCTGTTTTTT.

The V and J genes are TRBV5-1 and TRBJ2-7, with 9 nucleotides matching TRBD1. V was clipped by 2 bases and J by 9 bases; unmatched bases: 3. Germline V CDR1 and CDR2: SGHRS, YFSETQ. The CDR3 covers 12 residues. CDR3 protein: CASSLQGAMQYF. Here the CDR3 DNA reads TGCGCCAGCAGCTTACAGGGGGCGATGCAGTACTTC.

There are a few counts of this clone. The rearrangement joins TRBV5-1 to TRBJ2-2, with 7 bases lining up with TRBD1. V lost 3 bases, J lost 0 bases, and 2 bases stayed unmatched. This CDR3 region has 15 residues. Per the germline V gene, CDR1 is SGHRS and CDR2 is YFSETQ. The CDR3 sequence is CASSSGQTNTGELFF. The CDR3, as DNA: TGCGCCAGCAGCTCGGGACAGACGAACACCGGGGAGCTGTTTTTT.

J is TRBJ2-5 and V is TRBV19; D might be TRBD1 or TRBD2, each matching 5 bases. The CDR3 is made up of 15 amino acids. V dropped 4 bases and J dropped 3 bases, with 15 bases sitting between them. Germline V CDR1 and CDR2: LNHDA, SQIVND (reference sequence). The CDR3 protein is CASSKPGAREETQYF. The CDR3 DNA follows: TGTGCCAGTAGTAAGCCCGGGGCTAGGGAAGAGACCCAGTACTTC.

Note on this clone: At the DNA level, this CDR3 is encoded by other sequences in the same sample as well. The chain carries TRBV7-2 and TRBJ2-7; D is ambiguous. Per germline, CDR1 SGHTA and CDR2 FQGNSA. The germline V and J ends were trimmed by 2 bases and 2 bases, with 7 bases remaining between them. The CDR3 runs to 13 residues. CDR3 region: CASSLTSPYEQYF. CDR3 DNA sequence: TGTGCCAGCAGCTTAACCAGTCCCTACGAGCAGTACTTC.

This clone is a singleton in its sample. The DNA for the CDR3 is TGTGCCAGCGGCAGAGCCTACAATGAGCAGTTCTTC. As protein: CASGRAYNEQFF. This chain uses TRBV9 with TRBJ2-1; D ambiguous. The length of the CDR3 is 12 residues. V lost 7 bases and J lost 2, with 7 bases in between. The V gene's germline CDR1 is SGDLS and CDR2 YYNGEE. The complete variable domain, with remaining parts taken from reference TRBV9 and TRBJ2-1, reads DSGVTQTPKHLITATGQRVTLRCSPRSGDLSVYWYQQSLDQGLQFLIQYYNGEERAKGNILERFSAQQFPDLHSELNLSSLELGDSALYFCASGRAYNEQFFGPGTRLTVL.

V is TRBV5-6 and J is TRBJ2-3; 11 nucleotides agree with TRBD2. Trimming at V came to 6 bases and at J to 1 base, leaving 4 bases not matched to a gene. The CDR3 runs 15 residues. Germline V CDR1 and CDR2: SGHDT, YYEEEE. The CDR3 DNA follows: TGTGCCAGCATCCAACTAGCGGGGGGCACAGATACGCAGTATTTT. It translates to CASIQLAGGTDTQYF. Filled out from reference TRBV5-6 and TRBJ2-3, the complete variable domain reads DAGVTQSPTHLIKTRGQQVTLRCSPKSGHDTVSWYQQALGQGPQFIFQYYEEEERQRGNFPDRFSGHQFPNYSSELNVNALLLGDSALYLCASIQLAGGTDTQYFGPGTRLTVL.

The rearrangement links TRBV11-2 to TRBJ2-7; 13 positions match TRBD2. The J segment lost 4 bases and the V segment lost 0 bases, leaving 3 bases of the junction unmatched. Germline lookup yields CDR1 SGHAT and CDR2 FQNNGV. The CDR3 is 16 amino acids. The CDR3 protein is CASSLDGTSGKYEQYF. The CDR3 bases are TGTGCCAGCAGCTTAGACGGGACTAGCGGGAAATACGAGCAGTACTTC.

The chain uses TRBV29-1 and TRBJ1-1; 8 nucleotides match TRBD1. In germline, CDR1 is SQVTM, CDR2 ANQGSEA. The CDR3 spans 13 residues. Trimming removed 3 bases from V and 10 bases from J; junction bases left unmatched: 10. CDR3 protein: CSVEDSDRVGAFF. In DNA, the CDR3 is TGCAGCGTTGAGGATTCGGACAGGGTAGGAGCTTTCTTT.

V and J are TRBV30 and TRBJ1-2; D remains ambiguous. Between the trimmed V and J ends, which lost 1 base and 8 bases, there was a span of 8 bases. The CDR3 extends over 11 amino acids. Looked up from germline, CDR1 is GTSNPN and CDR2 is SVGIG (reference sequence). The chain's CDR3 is CAWSAPPGYTF. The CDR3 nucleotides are TGTGCCTGGAGTGCCCCCCCCGGCTACACCTTC.

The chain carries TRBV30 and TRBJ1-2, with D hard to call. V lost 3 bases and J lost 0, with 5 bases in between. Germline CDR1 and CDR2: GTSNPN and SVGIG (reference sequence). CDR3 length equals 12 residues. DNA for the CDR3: TGTGCCTGGAGCCGGCCTAACTATGGCTACACCTTC. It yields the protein CAWSRPNYGYTF. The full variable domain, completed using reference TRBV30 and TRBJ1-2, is SQTIHQWPATLVQPVGSPLSLECTVEGTSNPNLYWYRQAAGRGLQLLFYSVGIGQISSEVPQNLSASRPQDRQFILSSKKLLLSDSGFYLCAWSRPNYGYTFGSGTRLTVV.

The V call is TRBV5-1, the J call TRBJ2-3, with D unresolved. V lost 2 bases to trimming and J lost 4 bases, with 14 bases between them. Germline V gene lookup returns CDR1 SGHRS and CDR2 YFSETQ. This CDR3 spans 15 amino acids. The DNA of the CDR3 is TGCGCCAGCAGCTTATTAGGTATGCTGTCAGATACGCAGTATTTT. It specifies CASSLLGMLSDTQYF. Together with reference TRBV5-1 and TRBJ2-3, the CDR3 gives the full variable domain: KAGVTQTPRYLIKTRGQQVTLSCSPISGHRSVSWYQQTPGQGLQFLFEYFSETQRNKGNFPGRFSGRQFSNSRSEMNVSTLELGDSALYLCASSLLGMLSDTQYFGPGTRLTVL.